This entry features one T cell receptor beta chain sequence. This clone is medium-sized (0.01 to 0.1%) in its sample. This clone's antigen is unknown. The sample holds no much larger clone one base away, and base qualities are not on file. The sample has other DNA sequences that encode this CDR3 too. Donors were healthy HIV-negative adults with no recently reported acute infections or vaccinations. Only Caucasian adults living in Nashville, Tennessee, USA were represented among the donors. In the unsorted samples, 90 million to 100 million PBMCs were counted, and genomic DNA was extracted using the QIAamp DNA Blood Mini kit. Blood was obtained by leukapheresis, after which PBMCs were separated by Ficoll-Histopaque density gradient centrifugation and cryopreserved in liquid nitrogen vapor phase. From the cysteine up to the phenylalanine, the CDR3 has a length of 11 residues. Just the 33-base CDR3 DNA is kept, in frame starting at base 1. According to the germline V gene (reference sequence), CDR1 reads GTSNPN and CDR2 reads SVGIG. V is pared back by 5 bases and J by 13 bases, with 14 bases lying between the germline termini.

TCR CDR3 regions were amplified from genomic DNA by multiplex PCR using the deep immunoSEQ assay. Extracted genomic DNA from each cell subset was distributed evenly across all wells of several immunoSEQ 96-well plates, and each plate was treated as a replicate. For unsorted PBMC, about 300 ng of genomic DNA, equivalent to roughly 30,000 T cell genomes, went into each replicate PCR. Ten immunoSEQ deep assay plates were used to sequence unsorted PBMC genomic DNA. The purified libraries were quantified using a Qubit 3.0 fluorometer, sized with a Bioanalyzer 2100, and then quantified again using the KAPA Library Quantification kit. Each immunoSEQ 96-well plate was sequenced on its own single-read 150-cycle Illumina NextSeq 550 flow cell. Processing in the source paper ran as follows. The immunoSEQ output contained only junctional sequences without quality scores, so filtering could not match that applied to full-length reads. To assign V/J genes and CDR3, sequences were annotated using PyIR, a Python wrapper for IgBLAST v1.9, with IMGT germline references. Reads were removed for weak V/J assignments (E-value above 1e-6), missing CDR3, stop codons, out-of-frame junctions, or ambiguous translated residues. A V3J clonotype was defined by an identical inferred V gene, J gene, and CDR3 amino acid sequence. Percentage overlap between repertoires was calculated by dividing the number of shared unique clonotypes by the size of the smaller repertoire. RTK rarefaction, the Chao1 estimator, and Recon v2.1 estimates of unobserved clonotypes were used to assess repertoire richness. Here the immuneACCESS table is served through TCRdb, limited to in-frame sequences with V and J called. Missing clones are a known gap in these copies; in checked studies unresolved V genes cover under half, and the rest lacks a known reason. That table furnishes V, J and clone size, whereas the DNA furnished D and trimming. Here the sample has hundreds of thousands of clones; approximately 80% occur a single time. The ten largest clones represent approximately 12% of the sample.

The data are from a study of shared clonotypes between healthy human individuals (dated by TCRdb to the early 2020s). Background on the whole study: The cohort included a few men and a couple of women between 18 and 49 years of age. The study deeply sequenced blood TCR repertoires of about 5 healthy adults to estimate repertoire size and the extent of clonotype sharing between individuals. Libraries were prepared and TCR repertoires were sequenced by different laboratories using diverse techniques, in order to increase sequencing depth and limit assay-specific biases. Per donor, leukapheresis produced somewhere between about 0.94 and 8.9 billion PBMCs. The investigation overall reported the following: Because the study included a small number of donors, the genetic and exposure-history diversity represented was limited. Sampling was restricted to blood, and TCR repertoires in tissues likely differ from the TCR repertoires found in blood. Based on pairwise subsampling, the degree of clonotype sharing among donors was expected to be affected by sequencing depth.

The chain uses TRBV30 and TRBJ1-4; matching of 5 bases hints at TRBD1 as the D gene. The clonotype comes from a woman between 40 and 50 years old in good health. Some clones in this sample may be carry-over from other donors' samples. Sequenced input: PBMCs. The base sequence is TGTGCCTGGGACAAGGGGCGTACACTGTTTTTT. It translates as CAWDKGRTLFF.